This TCR beta chain was retrieved from a study of human T cells and chemical hapten exposure. Overall study findings and caveats: After DPC sensitization, TCRs above 1 in 1000 frequency showed no change.

From the RACE reads, TCRdb called clonotypes with MiXCR, one entry per CDR3 protein. The data hold 70,000 to 95,000 distinct CDR3 sequences, with more than 6.5% observed a single time. Time point reported: patch test 2, 6 weeks after DPC sensitization. Treatment in this sample: therapeutic diphenylcyclopropenone sensitization with weekly scalp DPC. The sample holds many counts of this clonotype. The antigen is undetermined. The receptor's source is a woman aged 25 to 45 with alopecia areata. Some clones in this sample may be carry-over from other donors' samples. Here the sequenced sample was whole blood, taken in connection with sensitization to the hapten diphenylcyclopropenone (DPC).

CDR3 residues: CSTDASGGAADTQYF. The CDR3 DNA follows: TGCAGCACTGACGCTAGCGGGGGGGCCGCAGATACGCAGTATTTT. The gene calls are TRBV29-1 and TRBJ2-3, with 12 bases matching TRBD2. The V and J ends lost 8 bases and 4 bases, in that order; junction bases with no gene match: 10. Germline V gene data show CDR1 as SQVTM and CDR2 as ANQGSEA. The CDR3 runs to 15 residues.